Following are 21 T cell receptor beta chains from one sample sequenced in a study of blood T cells in healthy people across ages. Primed by a sample-barcoded 5' primer and a J-beta primer mix, a second PCR proceeded for 7 to 11 cycles. MiXCR, run by TCRdb on the 5' RACE reads, gives a single entry per CDR3 protein. The repertoire has some 1.4 million distinct CDR3 sequences, around 42% of them found once; the top ten carry approximately 7.9%. Sample: blood. Source of these receptors: a young woman in good health.

The V and J genes are TRBV30 and TRBJ1-2; D remains unclear. The V and J ends lost 5 bases and 2 bases respectively, with 12 bases between them. This CDR3 region has 13 residues. Germline CDR1 is GTSNPN and CDR2 is SVGIG (reference sequence). The CDR3 reads CAWLVPGNYGYTF. The CDR3 DNA reads as TGTGCCTGGCTGGTCCCCGGGAACTATGGCTACACCTTC.

This clonotype was counted only a few times. The chain is built from TRBV15 and TRBJ2-3; D is ambiguous. The V end lost 0 bases, the J end lost 7 bases, and 14 bases lay between the germline ends. The germline V gene has CDR1 LNHNV and CDR2 YYDKDF (reference sequence). CDR3 length equals 15 residues. In DNA, the CDR3 is TGTGCCACCAGCAGAGATCTGGGTAGCCGGAATACGCAGTATTTT. Translated, it gives CATSRDLGSRNTQYF.

This clonotype was detected only a few times. This chain uses TRBV18 with TRBJ1-5; 7 positions agree with TRBD1. Germline V gene data show CDR1 as KGHSH and CDR2 as LQKENI. Unmatched junction bases numbered 13, after V lost 6 bases and J lost 2 bases. The CDR3 sequence is 17 residues long. For the CDR3, the DNA is TGTGCCAGCTCGCAAGGGACAGCTCGTGGAGGCAATCAGCCCCAGCATTTT. Translated: CASSQGTARGGNQPQHF. The full variable domain, rest sourced from reference TRBV18 and TRBJ1-5, is NAGVMQNPRHLVRRRGQEARLRCSPMKGHSHVYWYRQLPEEGLKFMVYLQKENIIDESGMPKERFSAEFPKEGPSILRIQQVVRGDSAAYFCASSQGTARGGNQPQHFGDGTRLSIL.

J is TRBJ2-1 and V is TRBV20-1, with D maybe TRBD1 (5 bases). Trimming took 5 bases from V and 6 from J, leaving 14 bases between them. Germline CDR1 DFQATT, CDR2 SNEGSKA (reference sequence). The CDR3 is 13 amino acids. DNA of the CDR3: TGCAGTGCTCCCGACAGCCCACTCAATGAGCAGTTCTTC. Its translation: CSAPDSPLNEQFF.

This clonotype was counted between two and nine times. This CDR3 reads CASFRSGMYEQYF. The DNA for the CDR3 is TGTGCCAGCTTTCGAAGCGGGATGTACGAGCAGTACTTC. The chain combines TRBV12-3 or TRBV12-4 with TRBJ2-7; TRBD2 agrees at 7 bases. This CDR3 is 13 amino acids long. Losses at the gene ends were 8 bases for V and 4 bases for J; bases not matched to a gene: 8.

The rearrangement links TRBV10-3 to TRBJ2-1; TRBD2 might be the D (5 bases). V lost 2 bases to trimming and J lost 13 bases, with 21 bases between them. From germline, CDR1 is ENHRY and CDR2 SYGVKD. The length of the CDR3 is 15 residues. CDR3 amino acids: CAISETRVPEETQFF. The CDR3 bases are TGTGCCATCAGTGAGACGAGGGTTCCGGAAGAGACCCAGTTCTTC.

This chain joins TRBV20-1 and TRBJ2-2; tentatively, D is TRBD2 (5 bases). Germline loops: CDR1 DFQATT, CDR2 SNEGSKA (reference sequence). This CDR3 comprises 14 residues. V lost 6 bases to trimming and J lost 5 bases, with 16 bases between them. CDR3 nucleotide sequence: TGCAGTGCCTTACGCGGTCGGACTACCGGGGAGCTGTTTTTT. Translation: CSALRGRTTGELFF.

V usage is TRBV2 and J usage is TRBJ1-1; a weak D match, TRBD1 (5 bases). Germline V gene lookup returns CDR1 SNHLY and CDR2 FYNNEI. Between the trimmed V and J ends, which lost 7 bases and 5 bases, there was a span of 11 bases. The CDR3 runs to 12 residues. The CDR3 region has the DNA TGTGCCAGCACCTCGACAGAGACTGAAGCTTTCTTT. It is translated as CASTSTETEAFF.

CDR3 DNA sequence: TGTGCCAGCACCGGACAAGTGAACACTGAAGCTTTCTTT. Protein product: CASTGQVNTEAFF. V usage is TRBV2 and J usage is TRBJ1-1; D possibly corresponds to TRBD1 (5 bases). This CDR3 comprises 13 residues. Looked up from germline, CDR1 is SNHLY and CDR2 is FYNNEI. Between the trimmed V and J ends, which lost 7 bases and 0 bases, there was a span of 9 bases.

The chain recombines TRBV5-1 with TRBJ1-2; D uncertain. V was shortened by 0 bases and J by 9 bases, with 9 bases between the two germline ends. Germline assignment: CDR1 SGHRS and CDR2 YFSETQ. There are 12 residues in the CDR3. CDR3 in DNA: TGCGCCAGCAGCTTGGCTGGAGGGAGCTACACCTTC. Protein: CASSLAGGSYTF.

The chain couples TRBV9 to TRBJ2-7; D is possibly TRBD2 (5 bases). The CDR3 contains 15 residues. V lost 2 bases and J lost 3, with 15 bases in between. Germline assignment: CDR1 SGDLS and CDR2 YYNGEE. CDR3 DNA sequence: TGTGCCAGCAGCGTTACTGCGGGTGCCAGCTACGAGCAGTACTTC. Translated: CASSVTAGASYEQYF.

The chain combines TRBV27 with TRBJ1-4, with unresolved D. Germline-derived CDR1 and CDR2 are MNHEY and SMNVEV (reference sequence). The germline V and J ends were trimmed by 3 bases and 3 bases, with 8 bases remaining between them. This CDR3 is built from 14 residues. The CDR3 protein is CASSFGVPNEKLFF. CDR3 sequence (DNA): TGTGCCAGCAGTTTCGGTGTACCTAATGAAAAACTGTTTTTT.

The chain recombines TRBV2 with TRBJ2-1, with TRBD2 as a possible D gene (6 bases). The CDR3 loop spans 16 amino acids. Between the trimmed V and J ends, which lost 4 bases and 5 bases, there was a span of 18 bases. Per germline, CDR1 SNHLY and CDR2 FYNNEI. Written as DNA, the CDR3 is TGTGCCAGCAGTGGAGCCGCGGGACCGACAAACAATGAGCAGTTCTTC. It translates to CASSGAAGPTNNEQFF.

This clonotype was seen just once. Mismatch with germline at one junction end may stem from a read error. The rearrangement joins TRBV7-2 to TRBJ1-2, with TRBD1 as a possible D gene (5 bases). The germline CDR1 and CDR2 sequences are SGHTA and FQGNSA. This CDR3 is built from 14 residues. For the CDR3, the DNA is TGTGCCAGCAGCTTAGGGGGGGGACCCTATGGCTACAACTTC. This translates into CASSLGGGPYGYNF.

The chain is built from TRBV21-1 and TRBJ1-1. TRBV21-1 is a known pseudogene. This CDR3 contains 16 residues. In DNA, the CDR3 is TGTGCCAGCAGCAAAGTAGCAGGAGAGGGGAACACTGAAGCTTTCTTT. Protein: CASSKVAGEGNTEAFF.

The chain joins TRBV14 to TRBJ2-7; the D is unclear. This CDR3 comprises 16 residues. Trimming stripped 0 bases from V and 5 bases from J, with 17 bases between. Germline V lookup: CDR1 SGHDN, CDR2 FVKESK. The CDR3 DNA reads as TGTGCCAGCAGCCAAGATCGGTTGAAAAGCATGGACGAGCAGTACTTC. This codes for CASSQDRLKSMDEQYF.

This chain links TRBV7-2 with TRBJ2-7; D may be TRBD1 (5 bases). Germline CDR1 reads SGHTA; CDR2 reads FQGNSA. V lost 5 bases and J 2 bases, leaving 13 bases between the germline ends. The CDR3 covers 14 residues. Written as DNA, the CDR3 is TGTGCCAGCAGCGGCCCGACAGCCGCCTACGAGCAGTACTTC. It specifies CASSGPTAAYEQYF.

V usage is TRBV28 and J usage is TRBJ2-4, with 9 positions matching TRBD1. The J call is uncertain, as TRBJ2-7 better fits the DNA end. Germline V gene sequence: CDR1 MDHEN, CDR2 SYDVKM. This CDR3 is built from 13 residues. CDR3 bases: TGTGCCGGCTCGACAGGGGGGTTAAGCGAGCAGTACTTC. Translating gives CAGSTGGLSEQYF.

Here the CDR3 DNA reads TGTGCCAGCGGGGGTAGGACAGGGGGCAGAGATACGCAGTATTTT. Residues: CASGGRTGGRDTQYF. The V gene is TRBV2, the J gene TRBJ2-3, with TRBD1 matching over 11 bases. J gave up 5 bases and V 8 bases, and 9 bases lay outside the gene matches. This CDR3 region has 15 residues. From germline, CDR1 is SNHLY and CDR2 FYNNEI.

The CDR3 loop reads CASSLILAGPSGDTQYF. The CDR3 DNA sequence: TGTGCCAGCAGTTTAATACTAGCGGGACCCTCAGGGGATACGCAGTATTTT. This chain links TRBV28 with TRBJ2-3; 10 positions agree with TRBD2. CDR1 is MDHEN, CDR2 SYDVKM, per germline. The CDR3 has 17 amino acids. V gave up 2 bases and J gave up 6 bases; unmatched junction bases: 11.

The chain recombines TRBV11-2 with TRBJ2-7; the D call may be TRBD1 or TRBD2 (5 bases each). Near its end, the DNA agrees better with TRBJ2-5, so the J call may be wrong. CDR3 size: 13 residues. The germline V gene encodes CDR1 SGHAT and CDR2 FQNNGV. The CDR3 here is CASSVGAGGTQYF. The CDR3, as DNA: TGTGCCAGCAGCGTAGGGGCCGGAGGGACCCAGTACTTC.